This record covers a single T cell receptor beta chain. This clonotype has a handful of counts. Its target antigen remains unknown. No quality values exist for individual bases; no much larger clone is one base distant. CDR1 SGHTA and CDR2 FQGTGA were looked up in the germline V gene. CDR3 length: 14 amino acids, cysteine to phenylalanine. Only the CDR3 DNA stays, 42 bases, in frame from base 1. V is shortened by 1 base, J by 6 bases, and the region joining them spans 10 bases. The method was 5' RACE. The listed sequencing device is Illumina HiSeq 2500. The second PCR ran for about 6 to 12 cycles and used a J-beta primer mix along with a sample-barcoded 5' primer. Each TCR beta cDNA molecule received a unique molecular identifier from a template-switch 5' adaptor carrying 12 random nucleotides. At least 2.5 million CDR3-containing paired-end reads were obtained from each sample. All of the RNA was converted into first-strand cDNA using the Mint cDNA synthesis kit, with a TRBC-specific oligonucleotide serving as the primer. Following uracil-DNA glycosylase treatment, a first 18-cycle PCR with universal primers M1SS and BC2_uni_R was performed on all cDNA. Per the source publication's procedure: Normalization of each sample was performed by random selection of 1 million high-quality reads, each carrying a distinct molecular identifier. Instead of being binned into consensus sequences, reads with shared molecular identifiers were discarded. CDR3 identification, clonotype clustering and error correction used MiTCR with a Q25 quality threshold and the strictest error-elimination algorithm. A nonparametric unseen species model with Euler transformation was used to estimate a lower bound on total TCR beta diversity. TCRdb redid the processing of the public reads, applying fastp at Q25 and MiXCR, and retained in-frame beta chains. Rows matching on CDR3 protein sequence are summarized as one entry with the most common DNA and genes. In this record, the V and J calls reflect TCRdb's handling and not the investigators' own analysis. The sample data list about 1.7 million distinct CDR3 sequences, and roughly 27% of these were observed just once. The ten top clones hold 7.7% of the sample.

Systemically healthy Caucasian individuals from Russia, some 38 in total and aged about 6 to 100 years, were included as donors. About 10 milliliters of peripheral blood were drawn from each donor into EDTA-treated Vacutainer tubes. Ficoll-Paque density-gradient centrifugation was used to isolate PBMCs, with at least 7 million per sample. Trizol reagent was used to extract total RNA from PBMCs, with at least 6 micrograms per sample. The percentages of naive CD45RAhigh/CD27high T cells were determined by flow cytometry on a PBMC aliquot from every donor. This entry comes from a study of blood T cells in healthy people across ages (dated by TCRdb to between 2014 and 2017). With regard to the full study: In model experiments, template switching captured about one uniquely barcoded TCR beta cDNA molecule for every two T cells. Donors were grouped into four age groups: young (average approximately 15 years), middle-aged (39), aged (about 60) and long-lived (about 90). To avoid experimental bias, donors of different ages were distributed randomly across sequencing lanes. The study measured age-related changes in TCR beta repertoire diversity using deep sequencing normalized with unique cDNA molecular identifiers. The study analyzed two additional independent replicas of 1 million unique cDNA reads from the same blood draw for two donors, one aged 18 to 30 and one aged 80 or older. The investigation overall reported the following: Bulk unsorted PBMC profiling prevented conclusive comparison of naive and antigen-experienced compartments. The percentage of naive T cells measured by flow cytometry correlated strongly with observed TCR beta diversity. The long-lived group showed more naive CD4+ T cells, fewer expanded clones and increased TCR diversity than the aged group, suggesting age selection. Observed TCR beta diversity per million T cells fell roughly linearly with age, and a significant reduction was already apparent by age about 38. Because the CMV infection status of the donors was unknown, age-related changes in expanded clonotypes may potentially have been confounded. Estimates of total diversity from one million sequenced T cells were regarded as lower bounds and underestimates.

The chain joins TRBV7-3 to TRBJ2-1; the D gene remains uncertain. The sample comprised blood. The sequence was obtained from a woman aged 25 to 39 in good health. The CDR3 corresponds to CASSLRARGNEQFF. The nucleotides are TGTGCCAGCAGCTTAAGGGCCCGCGGCAATGAGCAGTTCTTC.